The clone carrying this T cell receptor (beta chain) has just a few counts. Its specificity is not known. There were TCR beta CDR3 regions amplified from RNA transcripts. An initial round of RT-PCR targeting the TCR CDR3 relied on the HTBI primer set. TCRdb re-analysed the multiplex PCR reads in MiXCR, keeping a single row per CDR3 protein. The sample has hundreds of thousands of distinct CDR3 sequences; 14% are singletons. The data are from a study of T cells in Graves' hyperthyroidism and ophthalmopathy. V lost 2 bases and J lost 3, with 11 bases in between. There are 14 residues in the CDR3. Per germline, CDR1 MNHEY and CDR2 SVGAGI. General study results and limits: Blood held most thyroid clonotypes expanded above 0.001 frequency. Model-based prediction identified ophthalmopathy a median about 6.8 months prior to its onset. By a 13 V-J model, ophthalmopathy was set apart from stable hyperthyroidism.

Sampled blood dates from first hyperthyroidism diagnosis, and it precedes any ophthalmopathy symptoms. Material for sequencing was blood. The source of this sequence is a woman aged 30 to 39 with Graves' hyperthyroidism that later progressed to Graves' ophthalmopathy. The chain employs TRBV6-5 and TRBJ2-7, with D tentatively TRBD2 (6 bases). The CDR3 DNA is TGTGCCAGCAGTTACCGGTCAGCGGGCTACGAGCAGTACTTC. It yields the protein CASSYRSAGYEQYF.